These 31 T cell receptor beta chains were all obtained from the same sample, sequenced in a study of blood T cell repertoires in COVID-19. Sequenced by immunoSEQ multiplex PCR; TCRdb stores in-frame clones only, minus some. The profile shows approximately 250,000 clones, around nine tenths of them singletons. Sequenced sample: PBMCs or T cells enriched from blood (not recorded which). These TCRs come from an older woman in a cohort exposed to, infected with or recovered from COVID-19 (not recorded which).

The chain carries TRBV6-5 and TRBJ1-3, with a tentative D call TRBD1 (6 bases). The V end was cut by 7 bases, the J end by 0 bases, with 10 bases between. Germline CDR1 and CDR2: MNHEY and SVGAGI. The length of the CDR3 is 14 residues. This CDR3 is CASTGQLSGNTIYF. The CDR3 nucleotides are TGTGCCAGCACAGGACAGCTCTCTGGAAACACCATATATTTT.

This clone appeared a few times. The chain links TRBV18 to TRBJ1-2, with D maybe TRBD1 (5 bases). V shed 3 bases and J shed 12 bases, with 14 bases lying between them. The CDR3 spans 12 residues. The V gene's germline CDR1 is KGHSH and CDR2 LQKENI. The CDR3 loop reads CASSPLGGFDTF. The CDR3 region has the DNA TGTGCCAGCTCACCCCTCGGGGGTTTCGACACCTTC. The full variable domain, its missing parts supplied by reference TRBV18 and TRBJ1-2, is NAGVMQNPRHLVRRRGQEARLRCSPMKGHSHVYWYRQLPEEGLKFMVYLQKENIIDESGMPKERFSAEFPKEGPSILRIQQVVRGDSAAYFCASSPLGGFDTFGSGTRLTVV.

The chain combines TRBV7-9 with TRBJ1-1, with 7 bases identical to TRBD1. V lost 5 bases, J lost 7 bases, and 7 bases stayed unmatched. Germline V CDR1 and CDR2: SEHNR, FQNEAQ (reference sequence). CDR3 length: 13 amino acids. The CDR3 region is CASSLTQGHEAFF. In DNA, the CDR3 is TGTGCCAGCAGCCTAACACAGGGGCATGAAGCTTTCTTT.

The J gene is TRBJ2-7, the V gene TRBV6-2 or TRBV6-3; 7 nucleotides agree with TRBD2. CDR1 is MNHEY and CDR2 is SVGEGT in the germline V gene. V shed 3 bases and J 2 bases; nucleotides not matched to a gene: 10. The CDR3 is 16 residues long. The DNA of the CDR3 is TGTGCCAGCAGTTATTTGGGACTACAGGTCACCTACGAGCAGTACTTC. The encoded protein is CASSYLGLQVTYEQYF.

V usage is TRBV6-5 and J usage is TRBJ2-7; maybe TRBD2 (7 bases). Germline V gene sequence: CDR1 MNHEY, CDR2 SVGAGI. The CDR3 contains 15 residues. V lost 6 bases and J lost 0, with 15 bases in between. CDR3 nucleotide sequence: TGTGCCAGCAGGGCGGGGGCAGGCAGCTCCTACGAGCAGTACTTC. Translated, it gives CASRAGAGSSYEQYF.

For the CDR3, the DNA is TGTGCCAGCAGTCTGCGGACGGAGGATGGCTACACCTTC. Its translation is CASSLRTEDGYTF. This rearrangement joins TRBV2 to TRBJ1-2; unclear D gene. The CDR3 contains 13 residues. V gave up 5 bases and J gave up 6 bases, with 13 bases separating them. Germline CDR1 and CDR2: SNHLY and FYNNEI. The full variable domain, rest sourced from reference TRBV2 and TRBJ1-2, is EPEVTQTPSHQVTQMGQEVILRCVPISNHLYFYWYRQILGQKVEFLVSFYNNEISEKSEIFDDQFSVERPDGSNFTLKIRSTKLEDSAMYFCASSLRTEDGYTFGSGTRLTVV.

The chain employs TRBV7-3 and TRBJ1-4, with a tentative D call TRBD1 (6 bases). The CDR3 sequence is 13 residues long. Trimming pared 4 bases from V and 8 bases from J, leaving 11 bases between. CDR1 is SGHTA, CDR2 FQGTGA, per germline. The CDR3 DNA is TGTGCCAGCAGCTCTAGGGGGGGAGAAAAACTGTTTTTT. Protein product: CASSSRGGEKLFF.

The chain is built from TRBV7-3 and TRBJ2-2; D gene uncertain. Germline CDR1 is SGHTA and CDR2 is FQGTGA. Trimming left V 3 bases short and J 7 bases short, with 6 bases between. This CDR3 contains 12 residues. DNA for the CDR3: TGTGCCAGCAGCTTCCTAGACGGGGAGCTGTTTTTT. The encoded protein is CASSFLDGELFF.

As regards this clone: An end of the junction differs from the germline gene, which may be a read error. The CDR3 region has the DNA TGTGCTAGCAGCTTACGGGCAGGGCGGCCCGATGAGCAGTTCTTC. Protein sequence: CASSLRAGRPDEQFF. V usage is TRBV7-7 and J usage is TRBJ2-1; weak D call: TRBD1 (5 bases). The CDR3 consists of 15 residues. CDR1 is SSHAT, CDR2 FNYEAQ, per germline (reference sequence).

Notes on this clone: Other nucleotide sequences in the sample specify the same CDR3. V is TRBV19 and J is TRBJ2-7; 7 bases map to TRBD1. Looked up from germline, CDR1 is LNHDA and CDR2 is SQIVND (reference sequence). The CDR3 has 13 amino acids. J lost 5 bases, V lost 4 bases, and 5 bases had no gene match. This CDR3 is CASSNRGRDEQYF. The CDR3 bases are TGTGCCAGTAGTAACAGGGGAAGGGACGAGCAGTACTTC.

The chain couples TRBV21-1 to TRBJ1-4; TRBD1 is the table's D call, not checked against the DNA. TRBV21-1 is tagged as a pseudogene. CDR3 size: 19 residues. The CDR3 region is CASSKHDMMGDRGFEKLFF. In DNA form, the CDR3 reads TGTGCCAGCAGCAAACACGACATGATGGGGGACAGGGGTTTCGAAAAACTGTTTTTT.

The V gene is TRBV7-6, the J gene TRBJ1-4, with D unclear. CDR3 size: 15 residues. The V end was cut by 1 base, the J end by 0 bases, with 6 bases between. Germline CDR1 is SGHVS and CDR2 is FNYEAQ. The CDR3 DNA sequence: TGTGCCAGCAGCTTAGTGCAGACAACTAATGAAAAACTGTTTTTT. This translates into CASSLVQTTNEKLFF. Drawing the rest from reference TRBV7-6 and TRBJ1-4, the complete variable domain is GAGVSQSPRYKVTKRGQDVALRCDPISGHVSLYWYRQALGQGPEFLTYFNYEAQQDKSGLPNDRFSAERPEGSISTLTIQRTEQRDSAMYRCASSLVQTTNEKLFFGSGTQLSVL.

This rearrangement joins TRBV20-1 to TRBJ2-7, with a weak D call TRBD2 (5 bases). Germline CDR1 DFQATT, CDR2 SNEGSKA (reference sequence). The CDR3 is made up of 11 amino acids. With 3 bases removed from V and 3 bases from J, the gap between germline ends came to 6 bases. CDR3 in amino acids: CSASGVYEQYF. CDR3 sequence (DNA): TGCAGTGCTAGCGGGGTCTACGAGCAGTACTTC.

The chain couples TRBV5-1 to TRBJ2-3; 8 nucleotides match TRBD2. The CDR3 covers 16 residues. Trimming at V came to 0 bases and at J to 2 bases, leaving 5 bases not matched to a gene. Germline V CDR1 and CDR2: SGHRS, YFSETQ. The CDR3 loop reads CASSLVPSGPTDTQYF. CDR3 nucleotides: TGCGCCAGCAGCTTGGTGCCTAGCGGGCCCACAGATACGCAGTATTTT.

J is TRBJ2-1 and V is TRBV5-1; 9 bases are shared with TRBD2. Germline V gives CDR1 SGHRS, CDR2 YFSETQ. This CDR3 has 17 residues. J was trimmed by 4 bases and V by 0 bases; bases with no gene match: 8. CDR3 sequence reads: CASSLDQLAGFYNEQFF. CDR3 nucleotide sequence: TGCGCCAGCAGCTTGGATCAACTAGCGGGTTTTTACAATGAGCAGTTCTTC. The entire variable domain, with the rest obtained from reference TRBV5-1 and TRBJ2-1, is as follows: KAGVTQTPRYLIKTRGQQVTLSCSPISGHRSVSWYQQTPGQGLQFLFEYFSETQRNKGNFPGRFSGRQFSNSRSEMNVSTLELGDSALYLCASSLDQLAGFYNEQFFGPGTRLTVL.

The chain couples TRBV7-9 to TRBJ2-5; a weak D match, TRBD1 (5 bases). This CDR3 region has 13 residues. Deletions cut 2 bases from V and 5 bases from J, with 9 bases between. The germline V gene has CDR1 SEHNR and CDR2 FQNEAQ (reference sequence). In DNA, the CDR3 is TGTGCCAGCAGCTTAAGGGGCCCGGAGACCCAGTACTTC. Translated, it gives CASSLRGPETQYF.

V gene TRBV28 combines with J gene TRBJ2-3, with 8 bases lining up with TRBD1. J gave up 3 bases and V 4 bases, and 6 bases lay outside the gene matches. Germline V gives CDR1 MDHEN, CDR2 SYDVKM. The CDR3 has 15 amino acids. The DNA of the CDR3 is TGTGCCAGCAGTTCCTTACAGGGGGGAACAGATACGCAGTATTTT. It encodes CASSSLQGGTDTQYF. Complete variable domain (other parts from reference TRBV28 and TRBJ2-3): DVKVTQSSRYLVKRTGEKVFLECVQDMDHENMFWYRQDPGLGLRLIYFSYDVKMKEKGDIPEGYSVSREKKERFSLILESASTNQTSMYLCASSSLQGGTDTQYFGPGTRLTVL.

The CDR3 nucleotides read TGTGCCAGCAGTGACCTTGATACGCAGTATTTT. Protein: CASSDLDTQYF. V and J are TRBV2 and TRBJ2-3; D remains unclear. V lost 3 bases and J lost 6, with 4 bases in between. The CDR3 sequence is 11 residues long. Germline CDR1 is SNHLY and CDR2 is FYNNEI.

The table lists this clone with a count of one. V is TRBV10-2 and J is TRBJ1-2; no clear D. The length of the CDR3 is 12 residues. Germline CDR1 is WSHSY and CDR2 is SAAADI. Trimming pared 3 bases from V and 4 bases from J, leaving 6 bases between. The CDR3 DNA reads TGCGCCAGCAGTGATTATAGCTATGGCTACACCTTC. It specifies CASSDYSYGYTF.

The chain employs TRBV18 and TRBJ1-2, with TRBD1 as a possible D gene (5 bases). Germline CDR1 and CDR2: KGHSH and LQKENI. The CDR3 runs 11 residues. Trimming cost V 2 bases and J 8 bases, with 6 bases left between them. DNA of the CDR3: TGTGCCAGCTCACCAGGGGCAGGCTACACCTTC. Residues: CASSPGAGYTF.

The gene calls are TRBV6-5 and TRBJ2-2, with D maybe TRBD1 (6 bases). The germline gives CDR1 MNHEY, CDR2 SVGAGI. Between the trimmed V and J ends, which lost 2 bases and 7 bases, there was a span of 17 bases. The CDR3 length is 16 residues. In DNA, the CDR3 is TGTGCCAGCAGTTACAGCTCCGGGACATATGGCGGGGAGCTGTTTTTT. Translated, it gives CASSYSSGTYGGELFF.

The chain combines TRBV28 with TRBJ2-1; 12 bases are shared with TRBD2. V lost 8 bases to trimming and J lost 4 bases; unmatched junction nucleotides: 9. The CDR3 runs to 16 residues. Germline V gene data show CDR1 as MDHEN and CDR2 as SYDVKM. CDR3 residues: CASRGLAGRSYNEQFF. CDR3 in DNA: TGTGCCAGCCGTGGACTAGCGGGAAGATCTTACAATGAGCAGTTCTTC.

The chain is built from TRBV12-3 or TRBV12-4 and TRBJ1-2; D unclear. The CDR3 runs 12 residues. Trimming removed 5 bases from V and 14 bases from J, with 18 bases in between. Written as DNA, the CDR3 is TGTGCCAGCAGTCAAAGCACTCAGAGGGCTACCTTC. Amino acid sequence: CASSQSTQRATF.

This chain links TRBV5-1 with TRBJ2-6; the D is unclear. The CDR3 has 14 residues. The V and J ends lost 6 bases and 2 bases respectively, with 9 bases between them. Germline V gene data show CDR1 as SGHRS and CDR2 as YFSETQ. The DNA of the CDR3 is TGCGCCAGCAACACGCAGGCTGGGGCCAACGTCCTGACTTTC. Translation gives CASNTQAGANVLTF.

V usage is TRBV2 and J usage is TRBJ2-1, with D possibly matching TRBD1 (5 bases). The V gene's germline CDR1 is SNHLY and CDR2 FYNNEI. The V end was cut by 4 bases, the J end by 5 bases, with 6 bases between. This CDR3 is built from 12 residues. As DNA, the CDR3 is TGTGCCAGCAGTGGACAGAACAATGAGCAGTTCTTC. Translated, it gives CASSGQNNEQFF.

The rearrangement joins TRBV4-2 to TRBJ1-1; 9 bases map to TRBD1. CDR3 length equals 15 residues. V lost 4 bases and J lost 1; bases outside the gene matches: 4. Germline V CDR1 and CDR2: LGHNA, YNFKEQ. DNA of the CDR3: TGTGCCAGCAGCCTACGACAGGGGGGGAACACTGAAGCTTTCTTT. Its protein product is CASSLRQGGNTEAFF.

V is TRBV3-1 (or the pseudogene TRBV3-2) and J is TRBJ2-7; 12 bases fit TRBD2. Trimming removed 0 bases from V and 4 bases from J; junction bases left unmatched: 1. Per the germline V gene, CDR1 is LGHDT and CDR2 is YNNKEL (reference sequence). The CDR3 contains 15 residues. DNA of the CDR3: TGTGCCAGCAGCCAAGAACTAGCGGGAGGATACGAGCAGTACTTC. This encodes CASSQELAGGYEQYF.

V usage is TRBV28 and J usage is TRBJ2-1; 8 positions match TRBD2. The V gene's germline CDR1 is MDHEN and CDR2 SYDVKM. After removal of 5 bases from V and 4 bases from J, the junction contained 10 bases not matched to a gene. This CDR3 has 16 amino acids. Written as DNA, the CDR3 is TGTGCCAGCAGTACTCCTGCTAGCGGGTCGTACAATGAGCAGTTCTTC. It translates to CASSTPASGSYNEQFF.

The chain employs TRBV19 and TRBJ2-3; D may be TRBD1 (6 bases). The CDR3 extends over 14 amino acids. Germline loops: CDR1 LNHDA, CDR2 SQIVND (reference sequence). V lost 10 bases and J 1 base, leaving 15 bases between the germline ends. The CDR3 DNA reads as TGTGCCACTAAAACAGGGAAAGGCACAGATACGCAGTATTTT. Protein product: CATKTGKGTDTQYF.

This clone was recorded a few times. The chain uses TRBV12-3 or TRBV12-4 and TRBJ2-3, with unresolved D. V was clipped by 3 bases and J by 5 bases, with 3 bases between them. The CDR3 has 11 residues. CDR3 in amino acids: CASSFGDTQYF. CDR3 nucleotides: TGTGCCAGCAGTTTCGGAGATACGCAGTATTTT.

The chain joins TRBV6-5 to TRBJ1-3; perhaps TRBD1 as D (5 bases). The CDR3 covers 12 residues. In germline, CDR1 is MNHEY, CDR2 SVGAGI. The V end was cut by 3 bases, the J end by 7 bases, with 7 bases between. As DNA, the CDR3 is TGTGCCAGCAGTTATGGGGGGAACACCATATATTTT. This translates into CASSYGGNTIYF.